This TCR beta chain was found in a study of metastatic and nonmetastatic thyroid tumors. Study details: Thyroid patients, malignant and benign, had repertoires compared across blood and tumor or nodule tissue. Study-wide points: The study reportedly found significantly higher TCR beta diversity in malignant thyroid tumors than benign nodules, in blood and tumor.

All patients were treatment-naive before thyroid surgery. On this clone itself: Its cognate antigen is unknown.

MiXCR was used by TCRdb to re-call the PCR reads. The table includes 39,000 or so clones, less than 60% detected once. Per the germline V gene, CDR1 is DFQATT and CDR2 is SNEGSKA (reference sequence). The CDR3 has 13 amino acids. V shed 3 bases and J 6 bases; nucleotides not matched to a gene: 2. The chain combines TRBV20-1 with TRBJ2-2, with 9 positions matching TRBD2. The sequenced sample consisted of tumor tissue. This TCR came from a male donor with papillary thyroid cancer or a benign thyroid nodule (not recorded which). Some clones in this sample may be carry-over from other donors' samples. The DNA of the CDR3 is TGCAGTGCTAGGCGGGAGGGCCCCGGGGAGCTGTTTTTT. This gives the protein CSARREGPGELFF.